Below are 15 T cell receptor beta chains sequenced from a single sample in a study of T cells in localized non-small cell lung cancer. Sequencing used immunoSEQ multiplex PCR; TCRdb keeps in-frame clones, though not all of them. The data hold about 3,500 clones, with about 29% observed a single time. The sequenced sample was normal lung tissue next to the tumor, obtained before any cancer treatment. Source of these receptors: a woman aged 40 to 75 with stage I lung adenocarcinoma.

The chain couples TRBV6-1 to TRBJ2-1, with D tentatively TRBD2 (6 bases). This CDR3 is built from 14 residues. Germline V CDR1 and CDR2: MNHNS, SASEGT. V dropped 1 base and J dropped 6 bases, with 10 bases sitting between them. CDR3 amino acids: CASSEGPEGNEQFF. DNA of the CDR3: TGTGCCAGCAGTGAAGGGCCGGAGGGCAATGAGCAGTTCTTC.

The genes are TRBV11-3 and TRBJ2-7; D ambiguous. The CDR3 has 14 residues. Trimming removed 1 base at V and 5 bases at J, with 12 bases between. Germline V lookup: CDR1 SGHNT, CDR2 YENEEA. In DNA, the CDR3 is TGTGCCAGCAGCTTAGGAGTTAGGTGGGACGAGCAGTACTTC. Amino acids: CASSLGVRWDEQYF. The full variable domain, with the rest looked up from reference TRBV11-3 and TRBJ2-7, is EAGVVQSPRYKIIEKKQPVAFWCNPISGHNTLYWYLQNLGQGPELLIRYENEEAVDDSQLPKDRFSAERLKGVDSTLKIQPAELGDSAVYLCASSLGVRWDEQYFGPGTRLTVT.

The chain couples TRBV6-8 to TRBJ2-2, with D maybe TRBD2 (6 bases). The CDR3 consists of 16 residues. Germline V gene lookup returns CDR1 MNHGY and CDR2 SAAAGT. Trimming cost V 7 bases and J 2 bases, with 17 bases left between them. DNA for the CDR3: TGTGCCAGCAACCCCTTTGGTAGCGGTAACACCGGGGAGCTGTTTTTT. Its protein product is CASNPFGSGNTGELFF.

This clone was detected only a few times. The chain combines TRBV6-8 with TRBJ1-1; D is unclear. Germline values: CDR1 MNHGY, CDR2 SAAAGT. The CDR3 contains 13 residues. Between the trimmed V and J ends, which lost 6 bases and 4 bases, there was a span of 12 bases. The CDR3 coding sequence is TGTGCCAGCAGCCCGTTTCGGTTCACTGAAGCTTTCTTT. Amino acid sequence: CASSPFRFTEAFF.

This clone was counted between two and nine times. This rearrangement joins TRBV11-3 to TRBJ1-4, with 9 bases identical to TRBD1. V lost 5 bases and J lost 8; bases outside the gene matches: 9. The CDR3 sequence is 15 residues long. CDR1 and CDR2 (germline): SGHNT, YENEEA. The CDR3 DNA sequence: TGTGCCAGCAGCACACGGACAGGGGTGGAGGAAAAACTGTTTTTT. This translates into CASSTRTGVEEKLFF.

The J gene is TRBJ2-4, the V gene TRBV6-8; the match to TRBD1 covers 9 bases. V dropped 6 bases and J dropped 8; count of bases not matched to a gene: 5. Germline assignment: CDR1 MNHGY and CDR2 SAAAGT. There are 13 residues in the CDR3. The CDR3 protein is CASSADRGDIQYF. The CDR3 region has the DNA TGTGCCAGCAGCGCTGACAGGGGGGACATTCAGTACTTC.

The V gene is TRBV18, the J gene TRBJ2-5; 12 bases are shared with TRBD2. The CDR3 is 18 amino acids. Germline V gene sequence: CDR1 KGHSH, CDR2 LQKENI. The ends lost 4 bases at V and 5 bases at J; junction bases unmatched: 14. CDR3 DNA: TGTGCCAGCTCACGGCAGCAAGGACTAGCGGGACGGGGGGAGACCCAGTACTTC. Translated, it gives CASSRQQGLAGRGETQYF.

This clone was observed a handful of times. This chain connects TRBV28 to TRBJ2-7; D might be TRBD1 or TRBD2, each matching 5 bases. The CDR3 sequence is 12 residues long. Germline values: CDR1 MDHEN, CDR2 SYDVKM. With 8 bases removed from V and 12 bases from J, the gap between germline ends came to 20 bases. CDR3 in amino acids: CASGTNPGPPYF. The CDR3 nucleotides read TGTGCCAGCGGAACAAATCCGGGACCTCCGTACTTC.

The chain couples TRBV29-1 to TRBJ2-1; D might be TRBD1 (6 bases). This CDR3 has 13 amino acids. Trimming pared 4 bases from V and 7 bases from J, leaving 14 bases between. CDR1 and CDR2 from the germline V gene are SQVTM and ANQGSEA. The CDR3 region has the DNA TGCAGCGTTGCCGGGACAACCAGTAATGAGCAGTTCTTC. It encodes CSVAGTTSNEQFF.

This clone was detected a few times. V is TRBV28 and J is TRBJ2-1; tentatively, D is TRBD2 (6 bases). The CDR3 extends over 15 amino acids. V lost 7 bases, J lost 5 bases, and 18 bases lay in between. Germline V gene sequence: CDR1 MDHEN, CDR2 SYDVKM. CDR3 sequence: CASTQAKRRDNEQFF. In DNA form, the CDR3 reads TGTGCCAGCACACAAGCAAAGCGGAGGGACAATGAGCAGTTCTTC.

This chain links TRBV9 with TRBJ2-3; no clear D gene. Deletions cut 2 bases from V and 10 bases from J, with 11 bases between. This CDR3 region has 12 residues. Germline V gene sequence: CDR1 SGDLS, CDR2 YYNGEE. DNA of the CDR3: TGTGCCAGCAGCGTCTCCAATCAGGCGCAGTATTTT. Translated: CASSVSNQAQYF.

The chain combines TRBV27 with TRBJ2-5, with D tentatively TRBD1 (6 bases). Trimming pared 8 bases from V and 5 bases from J, leaving 24 bases between. Germline CDR1 MNHEY, CDR2 SMNVEV (reference sequence). This CDR3 has 16 residues. The CDR3 loop is CASSLGALTGTETQYF. The CDR3 region has the DNA TGTGCCAGCTCCTTAGGGGCCCTTACAGGGACGGAGACCCAGTACTTC.

The gene calls are TRBV6-8 and TRBJ2-1; D is unclear. Deletions cut 5 bases from V and 0 bases from J, with 11 bases between. CDR3 length: 15 residues. Germline CDR1 reads MNHGY; CDR2 reads SAAAGT. This CDR3 reads CASSLGPPSYNEQFF. CDR3 DNA sequence: TGTGCCAGCAGTCTAGGGCCCCCCTCCTACAATGAGCAGTTCTTC.

The CDR3 region has the DNA TGCAGCGTTGTAGGGCAGGACTTAAACACCGGGGAGCTGTTTTTT. This encodes CSVVGQDLNTGELFF. This chain links TRBV29-1 with TRBJ2-2; possibly TRBD2 for D (5 bases). Trimming cost V 4 bases and J 2 bases, with 14 bases left between them. Looked up from germline, CDR1 is SQVTM and CDR2 is ANQGSEA. This CDR3 has 15 residues.

The CDR3 sequence: CASSLPLQSNYGYTF. CDR3 coding DNA: TGTGCCAGCAGTTTACCTTTACAGAGTAACTATGGCTACACCTTC. The chain couples TRBV28 to TRBJ1-2; D uncertain. The CDR3 is 15 residues long. The V gene lost 2 bases and the J gene lost 1 base, with 11 bases spanning the gap. Germline CDR1 is MDHEN and CDR2 is SYDVKM.